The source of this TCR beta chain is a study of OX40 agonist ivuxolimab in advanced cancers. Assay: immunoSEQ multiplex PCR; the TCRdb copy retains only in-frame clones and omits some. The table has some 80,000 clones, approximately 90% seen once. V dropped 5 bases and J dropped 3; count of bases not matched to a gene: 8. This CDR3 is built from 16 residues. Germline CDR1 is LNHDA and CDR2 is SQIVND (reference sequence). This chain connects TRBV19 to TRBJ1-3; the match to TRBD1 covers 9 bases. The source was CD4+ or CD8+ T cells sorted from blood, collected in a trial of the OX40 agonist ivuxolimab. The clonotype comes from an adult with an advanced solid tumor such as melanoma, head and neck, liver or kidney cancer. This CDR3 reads CASSVTGGSSGNTIYF. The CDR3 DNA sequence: TGTGCCAGTAGTGTTACAGGGGGCTCAAGTGGAAACACCATATATTTT.